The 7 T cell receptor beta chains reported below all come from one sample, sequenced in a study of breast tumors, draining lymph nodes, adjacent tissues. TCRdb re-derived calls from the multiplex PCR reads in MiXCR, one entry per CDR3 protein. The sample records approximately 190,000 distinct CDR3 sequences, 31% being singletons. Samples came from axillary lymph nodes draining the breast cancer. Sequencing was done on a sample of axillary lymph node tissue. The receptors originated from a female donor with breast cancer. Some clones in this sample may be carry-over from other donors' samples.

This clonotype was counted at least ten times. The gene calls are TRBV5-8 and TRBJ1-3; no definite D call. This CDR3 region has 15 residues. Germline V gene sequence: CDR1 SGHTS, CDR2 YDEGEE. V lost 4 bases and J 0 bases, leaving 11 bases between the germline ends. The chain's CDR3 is CASSADANSGNTIYF. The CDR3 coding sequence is TGTGCCAGCAGCGCGGACGCTAACTCTGGAAACACCATATATTTT.

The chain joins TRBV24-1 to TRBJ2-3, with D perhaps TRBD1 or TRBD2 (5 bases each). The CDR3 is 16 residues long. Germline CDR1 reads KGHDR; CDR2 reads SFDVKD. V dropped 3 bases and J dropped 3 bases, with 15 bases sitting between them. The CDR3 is CATSDPGAGPTDTQYF. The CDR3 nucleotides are TGTGCCACCAGTGATCCCGGGGCAGGGCCAACAGATACGCAGTATTTT.

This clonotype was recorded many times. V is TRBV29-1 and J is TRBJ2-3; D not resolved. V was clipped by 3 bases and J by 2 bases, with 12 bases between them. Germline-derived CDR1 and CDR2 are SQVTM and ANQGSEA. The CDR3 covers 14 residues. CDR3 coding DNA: TGCAGCGTTGAGGAGACCGAGAACACAGATACGCAGTATTTT. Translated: CSVEETENTDTQYF.

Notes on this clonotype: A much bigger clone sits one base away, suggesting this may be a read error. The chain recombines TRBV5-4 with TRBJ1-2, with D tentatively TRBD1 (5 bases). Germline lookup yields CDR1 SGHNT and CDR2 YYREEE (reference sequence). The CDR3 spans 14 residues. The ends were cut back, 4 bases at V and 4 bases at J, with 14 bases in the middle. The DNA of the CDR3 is TGTGCCAGCAGCACCTTAGCCGGGACCTATGGCTACACCTTC. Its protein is CASSTLAGTYGYTF. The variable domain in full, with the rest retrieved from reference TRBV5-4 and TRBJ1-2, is ETGVTQSPTHLIKTRGQQVTLRCSSQSGHNTVSWYQQALGQGPQFIFQYYREEENGRGNFPPRFSGLQFPNYSSELNVNALELDDSALYLCASSTLAGTYGYTFGSGTRLTVV.

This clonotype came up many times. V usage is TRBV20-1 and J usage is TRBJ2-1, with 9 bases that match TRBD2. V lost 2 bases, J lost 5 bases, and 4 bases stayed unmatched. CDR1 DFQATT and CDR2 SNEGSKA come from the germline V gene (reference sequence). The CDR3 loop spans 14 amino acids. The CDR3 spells CSARWLAGHNEQFF. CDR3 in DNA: TGCAGTGCTAGATGGCTAGCGGGACACAATGAGCAGTTCTTC.

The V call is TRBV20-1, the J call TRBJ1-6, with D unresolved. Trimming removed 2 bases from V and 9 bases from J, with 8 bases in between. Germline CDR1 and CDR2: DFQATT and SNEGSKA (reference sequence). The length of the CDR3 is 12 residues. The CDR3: CSARSTGSPLHF. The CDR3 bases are TGCAGTGCTAGATCCACGGGTTCACCCCTCCACTTT.

The CDR3 spells CASTFGRGTPLAGGIFYEQYF. The CDR3 nucleotides are TGTGCCAGCACCTTTGGAAGGGGGACGCCCCTAGCGGGAGGTATTTTCTACGAGCAGTACTTC. The chain is built from TRBV11-2 and TRBJ2-7, with 11 bases fitting TRBD2. V lost 7 bases and J lost 3; bases outside the gene matches: 26. Per germline, CDR1 SGHAT and CDR2 FQNNGV. The CDR3 contains 21 residues.